One and the same sample provided the 27 T cell receptor beta chains below, sequenced in a study of cytomegalovirus exposure and HLA in healthy donors. The PCR contained 60 Vbeta and 13 Jbeta primers. Clones were sequenced by immunoSEQ multiplex PCR, and TCRdb holds only the in-frame ones, with some missing. The sample lists 100,000 to 150,000 clones, roughly 74% occurring once. The source material was PBMCs. The receptors here all came from a man aged 35-49 years in good health and CMV-seropositive.

V is TRBV5-5 and J is TRBJ2-7; TRBD2 matches 11 bases. There are 18 residues in the CDR3. With 6 bases clipped from V and 3 bases from J, the junction kept 17 bases outside the gene matches. Germline lookup yields CDR1 SGHKS and CDR2 YYEKEE (reference sequence). The CDR3 sequence: CASTKRGAGTSGNYEQYF. CDR3 DNA: TGTGCCAGCACTAAACGGGGGGCAGGGACTAGCGGCAACTACGAGCAGTACTTC.

This chain connects TRBV27 to TRBJ2-7; TRBD2 matches 8 bases. Trimming cost V 7 bases and J 3 bases; bases outside gene matches: 11. This CDR3 has 15 residues. The germline V gene has CDR1 MNHEY and CDR2 SMNVEV (reference sequence). The CDR3 protein is CASTAERERIYEQYF. CDR3 in DNA: TGTGCCAGCACCGCTGAGCGGGAGCGAATCTACGAGCAGTACTTC.

CDR3 region: CASSFSSGTYEQYF. CDR3 in DNA: TGTGCCAGCAGCTTCTCTAGCGGGACCTACGAGCAGTACTTC. This chain connects TRBV5-4 to TRBJ2-7; 9 bases map to TRBD2. V lost 2 bases to trimming and J lost 2 bases; unmatched junction nucleotides: 2. Germline V gene data show CDR1 as SGHNT and CDR2 as YYREEE (reference sequence). The CDR3 runs 14 residues.

In its sample, this clone was seen a few times. The gene calls are TRBV29-1 and TRBJ2-5, with D tentatively TRBD1 (6 bases). The CDR3 totals 15 residues. V gave up 8 bases and J gave up 4 bases, with 23 bases separating them. Germline V gene data show CDR1 as SQVTM and CDR2 as ANQGSEA. CDR3: CSTLGGVNSRETQYF. The CDR3 nucleotides read TGCAGCACCCTAGGGGGTGTGAATAGTAGAGAGACCCAGTACTTC.

Only a few counts were recorded for this clone. V is TRBV23-1 and J is TRBJ2-7, with a weak D call TRBD1 (6 bases). TRBV23-1 is an open reading frame, and its role is uncertain. This CDR3 is 15 amino acids long. Trimming took off 0 bases at V and 7 bases at J, with 16 bases between the two ends. The chain's CDR3 is CASSQSPGQPWEQYF. CDR3 nucleotides: TGCGCCAGCAGTCAATCTCCCGGACAGCCTTGGGAGCAGTACTTC.

The chain carries TRBV2 and TRBJ2-7; D is perhaps TRBD1 (6 bases). CDR1 is SNHLY and CDR2 is FYNNEI in the germline V gene. The length of the CDR3 is 13 residues. The germline V and J ends were trimmed by 6 bases and 2 bases, with 11 bases remaining between them. CDR3 nucleotides: TGTGCCAGCAGGCCCACAGGGACCTACGAGCAGTACTTC. Amino acids: CASRPTGTYEQYF.

V and J are TRBV27 and TRBJ2-7; D is possibly TRBD2 (6 bases). Trimming left V 6 bases short and J 6 bases short, with 15 bases between. Germline V gene sequence: CDR1 MNHEY, CDR2 SMNVEV (reference sequence). The CDR3 runs to 13 residues. The CDR3 DNA reads TGTGCCAGCAGACTAGCCCCCCGGGTCGAGCAGTACTTC. It specifies CASRLAPRVEQYF.

J is TRBJ2-1 and V is TRBV27; 11 bases map to TRBD2. J was trimmed by 7 bases and V by 6 bases; bases with no gene match: 14. CDR1 is MNHEY and CDR2 is SMNVEV in the germline V gene (reference sequence). CDR3 length: 17 residues. The CDR3 sequence is CASSRIILAGEGNEQFF. The CDR3 nucleotides read TGTGCCAGCAGCCGTATCATACTAGCGGGAGAGGGGAATGAGCAGTTCTTC.

The chain couples TRBV2 to TRBJ2-6; D ambiguous. Germline V gene sequence: CDR1 SNHLY, CDR2 FYNNEI. CDR3 length: 13 residues. Trimming pared 7 bases from V and 0 bases from J, leaving 4 bases between. The CDR3, as DNA: TGTGCCAGCACTGTCTCTGGGGCCAACGTCCTGACTTTC. It specifies CASTVSGANVLTF.

A few counts support this clone. The rearrangement uses TRBV28 and TRBJ2-5; 7 bases line up with TRBD2. The junction had 6 bases not matched to a gene; V was cut back by 3 bases and J by 2 bases. Looked up from germline, CDR1 is MDHEN and CDR2 is SYDVKM. CDR3 length equals 15 residues. The CDR3 region is CASSFWSGAQETQYF. The CDR3 bases are TGTGCCAGCAGTTTTTGGAGCGGGGCTCAAGAGACCCAGTACTTC.

The V gene is TRBV18, the J gene TRBJ1-3, with a weak D call TRBD1 (5 bases). V gave up 2 bases and J gave up 5 bases, with 13 bases separating them. From germline, CDR1 is KGHSH and CDR2 LQKENI. The CDR3 runs 15 residues. This CDR3 is CASSPSNDRRNTIYF. The CDR3 DNA reads as TGTGCCAGCTCACCATCGAACGACAGAAGAAACACCATATATTTT.

This chain joins TRBV13 and TRBJ1-2; 8 nucleotides align to TRBD1. This CDR3 comprises 14 residues. The germline gives CDR1 PRHDT, CDR2 FYEKMQ (reference sequence). The V and J ends lost 1 base and 5 bases, in that order; junction bases with no gene match: 3. CDR3 residues: CASSLDRTGYGYTF. In DNA form, the CDR3 reads TGTGCCAGCAGCTTAGACAGGACAGGGTATGGCTACACCTTC.

The chain employs TRBV7-9 and TRBJ1-4; 10 bases align to TRBD1. The CDR3 covers 16 residues. Germline V gene sequence: CDR1 SEHNR, CDR2 FQNEAQ (reference sequence). The junction had 3 bases not matched to a gene; V was cut back by 3 bases and J by 2 bases. The DNA for the CDR3 is TGTGCCAGCAGCTTCTCGGGACAGGGGACTAATGAAAAACTGTTTTTT. Translating it yields CASSFSGQGTNEKLFF.

The rearrangement links TRBV5-1 to TRBJ2-7; 9 bases agree with TRBD1. Germline CDR1 reads SGHRS; CDR2 reads YFSETQ. The CDR3 has 15 amino acids. The V gene end was trimmed by 0 bases and the J gene end by 1 base; junction bases not matched to a gene: 2. The CDR3: CASSLVGTGSYEQYF. CDR3 nucleotide sequence: TGCGCCAGCAGCTTGGTCGGGACAGGGTCCTACGAGCAGTACTTC.

The chain is built from TRBV5-1 and TRBJ1-3; D gene unclear. Germline V gene data show CDR1 as SGHRS and CDR2 as YFSETQ. The CDR3 is made up of 15 amino acids. The V and J ends lost 0 bases and 7 bases respectively, with 14 bases between them. Here the CDR3 DNA reads TGCGCCAGCAGCTTGGGGCAGACTCTGTGGAACACCATATATTTT. Amino acid sequence: CASSLGQTLWNTIYF.

The count of this clone is one. The rearrangement links TRBV10-1 to TRBJ2-1, with TRBD1 matching 9 bases. The CDR3 is 14 amino acids. J gave up 7 bases and V 6 bases, and 7 bases lay outside the gene matches. Germline assignment: CDR1 WNHNN and CDR2 SYGVQD (reference sequence). In DNA, the CDR3 is TGCGCCAGCAGCCCGGGACAGGGAGGGAATGAGCAGTTCTTC. Amino acid sequence: CASSPGQGGNEQFF.

The sample holds a few counts of this clone. The J gene is TRBJ2-7, the V gene TRBV5-3, with D possibly TRBD2 on 5 matching bases. TRBV5-3 belongs to the ORF category, with a function that is uncertain. The CDR3 loop spans 13 amino acids. V lost 4 bases and J lost 3, with 11 bases in between. CDR3 bases: TGTGCCAGAAGCCCGGAGGCCGACTACGAGCAGTACTTC. It is translated as CARSPEADYEQYF.

This clone was picked up a small number of times. The junction does not match germline at one end; this may be a read error. CDR3 in amino acids: CSSSLDVAVNTGELFF. The CDR3 nucleotides read TGTTCCAGCAGCTTAGATGTAGCGGTGAACACCGGGGAGCTGTTTTTT. J is TRBJ2-2 and V is TRBV7-9, with a possible D match to TRBD2 (6 bases). The germline gives CDR1 SEHNR, CDR2 FQNEAQ (reference sequence). The CDR3 is 16 amino acids. Full variable domain (remainder filled in from reference TRBV7-9 and TRBJ2-2): DTGVSQNPRHKITKRGQNVTFRCDPISEHNRLYWYRQTLGQGPEFLTYFQNEAQLEKSRLLSDRFSAERPKGSFSTLEIQRTEQGDSAMYLCSSSLDVAVNTGELFFGEGSRLTVL.

V gene TRBV6-5 combines with J gene TRBJ2-7; TRBD2 matches 7 bases. CDR3 length: 15 residues. CDR1 is MNHEY, CDR2 SVGAGI, per germline. The ends lost 7 bases at V and 6 bases at J; junction bases unmatched: 15. Written as DNA, the CDR3 is TGTGCCAGCATCGTGGCGGGAGAGGCCTTCCCCGAGCAGTACTTC. This sequence encodes CASIVAGEAFPEQYF.

The chain combines TRBV6-5 with TRBJ1-1; 7 bases are a match to TRBD1. The V gene's germline CDR1 is MNHEY and CDR2 SVGAGI. This CDR3 spans 14 amino acids. After removal of 4 bases from V and 4 bases from J, the junction contained 6 bases not matched to a gene. This chain's CDR3 is CASSLKQGSTEAFF. Written as DNA, the CDR3 is TGTGCCAGCAGTTTAAAACAGGGGAGCACTGAAGCTTTCTTT.

This chain connects TRBV7-8 to TRBJ1-2, with D perhaps TRBD1 (5 bases). The V end was cut by 5 bases, the J end by 4 bases, with 17 bases between. The CDR3 consists of 15 residues. Looked up from germline, CDR1 is SGHVS and CDR2 is FQNEAQ. The CDR3 protein is CASSPLGQGRYGYTF. As DNA, the CDR3 is TGTGCCAGCAGCCCCTTAGGGCAGGGTCGCTATGGCTACACCTTC. Supplemented by reference TRBV7-8 and TRBJ1-2, the full variable domain reads GAGVSQSPRYKVAKRGQDVALRCDPISGHVSLFWYQQALGQGPEFLTYFQNEAQLDKSGLPSDRFFAERPEGSVSTLKIQRTQQEDSAVYLCASSPLGQGRYGYTFGSGTRLTVV.

The genes are TRBV11-2 and TRBJ2-2; D ambiguous. The V end lost 1 base, the J end lost 6 bases, and 9 bases lay between the germline ends. Germline loops: CDR1 SGHAT, CDR2 FQNNGV. The CDR3 is made up of 14 amino acids. The CDR3 region is CASSLALLSGELFF. DNA for the CDR3: TGTGCCAGCAGCTTAGCCCTTTTATCCGGGGAGCTGTTTTTT.

The chain has TRBV6-5 and TRBJ2-5; D is perhaps TRBD1 (6 bases). V lost 6 bases, J lost 4 bases, and 18 bases lay in between. Germline V lookup: CDR1 MNHEY, CDR2 SVGAGI. This CDR3 contains 15 residues. CDR3 coding DNA: TGTGCCAGCAGCGAGCCAGGACAGCGAGGAGAGACCCAGTACTTC. Its translation is CASSEPGQRGETQYF.

The rearrangement links TRBV28 to TRBJ2-5; possible D gene TRBD2, 6 bases. Between the trimmed V and J ends, which lost 4 bases and 1 base, there was a span of 13 bases. The CDR3 loop spans 15 amino acids. Germline V CDR1 and CDR2: MDHEN, SYDVKM. The DNA of the CDR3 is TGTGCCAGCAGTTCCCCTGCGGGACGCCAAGAGACCCAGTACTTC. Translation gives CASSSPAGRQETQYF.

The chain carries TRBV5-4 and TRBJ2-1; the match to TRBD1 covers 8 bases. The germline V gene encodes CDR1 SGHNT and CDR2 YYREEE (reference sequence). This CDR3 has 16 amino acids. Trimming removed 1 base from V and 4 bases from J; junction bases left unmatched: 7. The CDR3 DNA reads TGTGCCAGCAGCTTGAGCGCCGGGACAGGATACAATGAGCAGTTCTTC. Protein product: CASSLSAGTGYNEQFF.

DNA for the CDR3: TGTGCCAGTAGCCGAGGATATGGCTACACCTTC. Translating gives CASSRGYGYTF. This rearrangement joins TRBV19 to TRBJ1-2, with D unresolved. This CDR3 comprises 11 residues. The V gene's germline CDR1 is LNHDA and CDR2 SQIVND (reference sequence). Trimming removed 6 bases at V and 5 bases at J, with 7 bases between.

The V gene is TRBV5-3, the J gene TRBJ2-3; 9 bases map to TRBD2. TRBV5-3 is designated an ORF whose function remains uncertain. The CDR3 spans 20 residues. With 2 bases clipped from V and 1 base from J, the junction kept 17 bases outside the gene matches. In nucleotides, the CDR3 is TGTGCCAGAAGCTTAAGCGGGAGGTCCTTGGAGGCTTGGGGCACAGATACGCAGTATTTT. It codes for CARSLSGRSLEAWGTDTQYF.